Listed here are 13 T cell receptor beta chains from one sample, sequenced in a study of blood T cell repertoires in COVID-19. Repertoires were generated with immunoSEQ multiplex PCR, while TCRdb's copy carries only in-frame clones and drops some. The repertoire holds over 250,000 clones, with around 87% as singletons. Material for sequencing was PBMCs or T cells enriched from blood (not recorded which). The source is a woman aged 25 to 39 who had recovered from COVID-19.

The CDR3 here is CASSLDEDTQYF. In DNA, the CDR3 is TGTGCCAGCAGCTTGGATGAGGATACGCAGTATTTT. The chain joins TRBV5-4 to TRBJ2-3; D not resolved. The CDR3 sequence is 12 residues long. Trimming shortened V by 0 bases and J by 6 bases, and 5 bases separated the two germline ends. Germline loops: CDR1 SGHNT, CDR2 YYREEE (reference sequence).

A single count supports this clone. The V gene is TRBV25-1, the J gene TRBJ2-5; tentative D call: TRBD1 (6 bases). Germline assignment: CDR1 MGHDK and CDR2 SYGVNS. V gave up 4 bases and J gave up 5 bases, with 17 bases separating them. This CDR3 contains 15 residues. The DNA of the CDR3 is TGTGCCAGCAGTGTATCCTCAGGGGTCTGGGAGACCCAGTACTTC. Amino acid sequence: CASSVSSGVWETQYF.

The chain joins TRBV28 to TRBJ1-6, with D perhaps matching TRBD1 (5 bases). The germline gives CDR1 MDHEN, CDR2 SYDVKM. There are 16 residues in the CDR3. Trimming took off 6 bases at V and 7 bases at J, with 19 bases between the two ends. For the CDR3, the DNA is TGTGCCAGCAGGGCGACAGACTTATTTCTAAATTCACCCCTCCACTTT. This codes for CASRATDLFLNSPLHF.

This clone appeared a single time. The chain links TRBV10-3 to TRBJ1-1; no clear D. The CDR3 spans 14 residues. V was trimmed by 10 bases and J by 1 base, leaving 16 bases between them. CDR1 is ENHRY and CDR2 is SYGVKD in the germline V gene. In nucleotides, the CDR3 is TGTGCCAGCCGTCGGGCCGGAGGGAACACTGAAGCTTTCTTT. The encoded protein is CASRRAGGNTEAFF.

V and J are TRBV18 and TRBJ1-4, with D hard to call. Per germline, CDR1 KGHSH and CDR2 LQKENI. With 2 bases removed from V and 1 base from J, the gap between germline ends came to 8 bases. The CDR3 runs to 15 residues. The CDR3 loop reads CASSPNSGTNEKLFF. The CDR3 DNA follows: TGTGCCAGCTCACCAAATTCAGGAACTAATGAAAAACTGTTTTTT.

This clone was recorded once. The chain recombines TRBV6-4 with TRBJ1-1; D call uncertain. CDR3 size: 14 residues. Deletions cut 3 bases from V and 1 base from J, with 9 bases between. Germline-derived CDR1 and CDR2 are MRHNA and SNTAGT. The CDR3 DNA reads as TGTGCCAGCAGTGAGGGTCGGGGGAACACTGAAGCTTTCTTT. It codes for CASSEGRGNTEAFF.

The chain uses TRBV27 and TRBJ2-7, with D possibly being TRBD2 (5 bases). The ends were cut back, 5 bases at V and 0 bases at J, with 11 bases in the middle. The CDR3 has 14 residues. Germline-derived CDR1 and CDR2 are MNHEY and SMNVEV (reference sequence). DNA of the CDR3: TGTGCCAGCAGTCTGGCACGGGACTCCTACGAGCAGTACTTC. Protein product: CASSLARDSYEQYF.

This chain links TRBV7-2 with TRBJ1-2; maybe TRBD1 (5 bases). V shed 4 bases and J shed 3 bases, with 12 bases lying between them. CDR1 is SGHTA, CDR2 FQGNSA, per germline. This CDR3 contains 14 residues. The CDR3: CASSWGVLYYGYTF. Written as DNA, the CDR3 is TGTGCCAGCAGCTGGGGGGTACTGTACTATGGCTACACCTTC. The complete variable domain, with remaining parts taken from reference TRBV7-2 and TRBJ1-2, reads GAGVSQSPSNKVTEKGKDVELRCDPISGHTALYWYRQSLGQGLEFLIYFQGNSAPDKSGLPSDRFSAERTGGSVSTLTIQRTQQEDSAVYLCASSWGVLYYGYTFGSGTRLTVV.

The rearrangement links TRBV10-2 to TRBJ2-3; 8 bases agree with TRBD2. V dropped 3 bases and J dropped 1; count of bases not matched to a gene: 6. CDR3 length equals 16 residues. Germline lookup yields CDR1 WSHSY and CDR2 SAAADI. CDR3 residues: CASSEDRGGRTDTQYF. In DNA form, the CDR3 reads TGCGCCAGCAGTGAAGATCGGGGGGGCCGCACAGATACGCAGTATTTT.

The chain combines TRBV5-6 with TRBJ1-2; D gene unclear. V lost 3 bases and J lost 8, with 11 bases in between. Germline V gene data show CDR1 as SGHDT and CDR2 as YYEEEE. The CDR3 totals 12 residues. Written as DNA, the CDR3 is TGTGCCAGCAGCTCTAATTCTAGGGGCTACACCTTC. Encoded protein: CASSSNSRGYTF.

This clone was found once. The chain carries TRBV4-2 and TRBJ2-3; possible D gene TRBD2, 6 bases. V was pared by 0 bases and J by 4 bases, with 20 bases between. Germline V gene sequence: CDR1 LGHNA, CDR2 YNFKEQ. The CDR3 runs 18 residues. In nucleotides, the CDR3 is TGTGCCAGCAGCCAAGATACGGTGGGGACTGGGATCGCAGATACGCAGTATTTT. Amino acids: CASSQDTVGTGIADTQYF.

The chain links TRBV30 to TRBJ1-1; D remains ambiguous. V was trimmed by 0 bases and J by 5 bases, leaving 13 bases between them. Germline V gene data show CDR1 as GTSNPN and CDR2 as SVGIG (reference sequence). The length of the CDR3 is 14 residues. The CDR3 region has the DNA TGTGCCTGGAGTGTAGGGTTAACGGGGACTGAAGCTTTCTTT. Its protein product is CAWSVGLTGTEAFF.

V and J are TRBV5-5 and TRBJ2-1; TRBD2 aligns across 7 bases. Losses at the gene ends were 4 bases for V and 4 bases for J; bases not matched to a gene: 5. CDR3 size: 14 residues. Germline CDR1 and CDR2: SGHKS and YYEKEE (reference sequence). The CDR3 DNA reads TGTGCCAGCAGCGCGGAGGGAGGGTACAATGAGCAGTTCTTC. This gives the protein CASSAEGGYNEQFF.